Below, 30 T cell receptor beta chains from the same sample are listed, as sequenced in a study of cytotoxic CD8 clonotypes in ibrutinib-treated CLL. Clones were read by immunoSEQ multiplex PCR, and TCRdb kept only the in-frame ones, dropping some. The sample lists more than 150,000 clones, roughly 72% seen once, with 13% in the top ten. The sequencing used PBMCs, collected after 24 months of ibrutinib treatment. The receptor source for this set is a human donor with chronic lymphocytic leukemia.

This clone has just a few counts. The chain carries TRBV28 and TRBJ2-7; D gene ambiguous. The CDR3 contains 12 residues. CDR1 and CDR2 (germline): MDHEN, SYDVKM. V was cut by 8 bases and J by 2 bases, with 10 bases left in between. In nucleotides, the CDR3 is TGTGCCAGCGCGGACGTCCCCTACGAGCAGTACTTC. This sequence encodes CASADVPYEQYF.

This clone was observed a handful of times. V gene TRBV9 combines with J gene TRBJ2-2; the D is unclear. CDR3 length equals 15 residues. Germline CDR1 and CDR2: SGDLS and YYNGEE. The ends were cut back, 4 bases at V and 6 bases at J, with 16 bases in the middle. The DNA of the CDR3 is TGTGCCAGCAGCCTACGGACGGGTTGGTCCGGGGAGCTGTTTTTT. This sequence encodes CASSLRTGWSGELFF.

The V call is TRBV30, the J call TRBJ2-3; D ambiguous. Germline lookup yields CDR1 GTSNPN and CDR2 SVGIG (reference sequence). Trimming cost V 0 bases and J 2 bases, with 6 bases left between them. This CDR3 has 13 residues. Here the CDR3 reads CAWSVRVTDTQYF. CDR3 nucleotides: TGTGCCTGGAGTGTACGGGTCACAGATACGCAGTATTTT.

The V call is TRBV30, the J call TRBJ2-3; no firm D call. V lost 2 bases and J lost 1, with 7 bases in between. Germline CDR1 is GTSNPN and CDR2 is SVGIG (reference sequence). CDR3 length: 13 amino acids. Here the CDR3 reads CAWSPRGTDTQYF. The CDR3 DNA reads TGTGCCTGGAGTCCTAGGGGCACAGATACGCAGTATTTT.

The chain is built from TRBV6-5 and TRBJ2-1, with 12 nucleotides matching TRBD2. CDR1 is MNHEY, CDR2 SVGAGI, per germline. V lost 5 bases to trimming and J lost 7 bases; unmatched junction nucleotides: 6. The length of the CDR3 is 15 residues. The CDR3 spells CASSQTSGRWNEQFF. The CDR3, as DNA: TGTGCCAGCAGTCAGACTAGCGGGAGATGGAATGAGCAGTTCTTC.

This rearrangement joins TRBV6-7 to TRBJ1-6; tentative D call: TRBD1 (6 bases). TRBV6-7 is noted as an ORF with a role that remains uncertain. CDR3 length: 20 residues. Trimming stripped 0 bases from V and 10 bases from J, with 28 bases between. This CDR3 reads CASSYSRRQRGRAGKSPLHF. The CDR3 nucleotides read TGTGCCAGCAGTTACTCAAGACGACAGCGGGGGCGCGCGGGGAAATCACCCCTCCACTTT.

This chain joins TRBV19 and TRBJ2-7; D may be TRBD1 or TRBD2 (8 bases each). The CDR3 has 18 residues. V shed 3 bases and J shed 3 bases, with 24 bases lying between them. Per germline, CDR1 LNHDA and CDR2 SQIVND (reference sequence). The DNA for the CDR3 is TGTGCCAGTAGTATCCGGACAGGGTCGCGGGGGGTCATCTACGAGCAGTACTTC. Amino acids: CASSIRTGSRGVIYEQYF.

This rearrangement joins TRBV30 to TRBJ2-3, with 8 nucleotides matching TRBD2. V lost 4 bases and J lost 0; bases outside the gene matches: 15. The CDR3 runs 18 residues. Germline CDR1 and CDR2: GTSNPN and SVGIG (reference sequence). This CDR3 reads CAWTPGFSSSGSTDTQYF. The CDR3 DNA follows: TGTGCCTGGACACCCGGGTTCAGCTCTAGCGGGAGCACAGATACGCAGTATTTT.

The chain employs TRBV2 and TRBJ2-1, with TRBD2 identical over 13 bases. The length of the CDR3 is 14 residues. The trim removed 9 bases at V and 6 bases at J, leaving 5 bases unmatched. The V gene's germline CDR1 is SNHLY and CDR2 FYNNEI. The CDR3 sequence is CASLRTSGSNEQFF. The CDR3 nucleotides read TGTGCCAGTCTTAGGACTAGCGGGAGCAATGAGCAGTTCTTC. Variable domain in full (rest from reference TRBV2 and TRBJ2-1): EPEVTQTPSHQVTQMGQEVILRCVPISNHLYFYWYRQILGQKVEFLVSFYNNEISEKSEIFDDQFSVERPDGSNFTLKIRSTKLEDSAMYFCASLRTSGSNEQFFGPGTRLTVL.

V is TRBV7-2 and J is TRBJ2-7; tentatively, D is TRBD1 (6 bases). This CDR3 comprises 14 residues. Trimming removed 5 bases from V and 1 base from J, with 12 bases in between. CDR1 and CDR2 from the germline V gene are SGHTA and FQGNSA. The CDR3 DNA is TGTGCCAGCAGCCCCACGGACAGATCCTACGAGCAGTACTTC. It encodes CASSPTDRSYEQYF. Supplemented by reference TRBV7-2 and TRBJ2-7, the full variable domain reads GAGVSQSPSNKVTEKGKDVELRCDPISGHTALYWYRQSLGQGLEFLIYFQGNSAPDKSGLPSDRFSAERTGGSVSTLTIQRTQQEDSAVYLCASSPTDRSYEQYFGPGTRLTVT.

The CDR3 here is CASSYLGGKVLNEQFF. CDR3 sequence (DNA): TGTGCCAGCAGTTACCTCGGCGGGAAGGTGTTAAATGAGCAGTTCTTC. The rearrangement joins TRBV6-5 to TRBJ2-1; the D gene is possibly TRBD2 (6 bases). The CDR3 is made up of 16 amino acids. Germline V gives CDR1 MNHEY, CDR2 SVGAGI. V was shortened by 2 bases and J by 7 bases, with 18 bases between the two germline ends.

This clone was seen a single time. This sequence joins TRBV9 and TRBJ2-2; 13 bases align to TRBD2. The CDR3 consists of 16 residues. V lost 4 bases, J lost 6 bases, and 6 bases stayed unmatched. Per the germline V gene, CDR1 is SGDLS and CDR2 is YYNGEE. The CDR3 DNA follows: TGTGCCAGCAGCTCAGGGACTAGCGGGACCTCCGGGGAGCTGTTTTTT. Translated, it gives CASSSGTSGTSGELFF.

The chain has TRBV27 and TRBJ2-7; D gene ambiguous. Germline V gene sequence: CDR1 MNHEY, CDR2 SMNVEV (reference sequence). The ends were cut back, 5 bases at V and 6 bases at J, with 14 bases in the middle. The CDR3 consists of 13 residues. CDR3 DNA: TGTGCCAGCAGTCCCCGGGTTCGGTTCGAGCAGTACTTC. Its protein product is CASSPRVRFEQYF.

The CDR3 DNA reads as TGTGCCAGCTCACCATACACAGATACGCAGTATTTT. Translated, it gives CASSPYTDTQYF. The chain uses TRBV18 and TRBJ2-3; D is unclear. CDR3 length equals 12 residues. Germline CDR1 reads KGHSH; CDR2 reads LQKENI. V dropped 2 bases and J dropped 2 bases, with 2 bases sitting between them. Filled out from reference TRBV18 and TRBJ2-3, the complete variable domain reads NAGVMQNPRHLVRRRGQEARLRCSPMKGHSHVYWYRQLPEEGLKFMVYLQKENIIDESGMPKERFSAEFPKEGPSILRIQQVVRGDSAAYFCASSPYTDTQYFGPGTRLTVL.

This clone was observed a few times. This sequence joins TRBV13 and TRBJ1-5, with no clear D. Trimming shortened V by 4 bases and J by 3 bases, and 7 bases separated the two germline ends. In germline, CDR1 is PRHDT, CDR2 FYEKMQ (reference sequence). This CDR3 comprises 13 residues. CDR3 sequence reads: CASSSHNNQPQHF. CDR3 coding DNA: TGTGCCAGCAGCTCTCACAACAATCAGCCCCAGCATTTT.

This chain joins TRBV6-1 and TRBJ2-3; D may be TRBD2 (7 bases). CDR3 size: 15 residues. Germline lookup yields CDR1 MNHNS and CDR2 SASEGT. V gave up 4 bases and J gave up 3 bases, with 14 bases separating them. CDR3 nucleotides: TGTGCCAGCAGTGGTCTGGGGGGGCGTACAGATACGCAGTATTTT. Translated: CASSGLGGRTDTQYF.

The chain combines TRBV11-1 with TRBJ2-3; no definite D call. The CDR3 totals 11 residues. Germline CDR1 reads SGHAT; CDR2 reads FQDESV (reference sequence). Trimming removed 4 bases from V and 3 bases from J, with 2 bases in between. The CDR3 DNA reads as TGTGCCAGCAGCTCAACAGATACGCAGTATTTT. Protein: CASSSTDTQYF.

This clone was counted between two and nine times. The chain employs TRBV7-8 and TRBJ1-2; the match to TRBD1 covers 10 bases. V lost 1 base and J lost 5; bases outside the gene matches: 7. The length of the CDR3 is 16 residues. Germline V gene lookup returns CDR1 SGHVS and CDR2 FQNEAQ. The CDR3 protein is CASSLGVTGGHYGYTF. The CDR3 nucleotides are TGTGCCAGCAGCTTAGGGGTGACAGGGGGCCATTATGGCTACACCTTC.

The chain has TRBV4-3 and TRBJ2-4; D possibly corresponds to TRBD2 (6 bases). Between the trimmed V and J ends, which lost 0 bases and 1 base, there was a span of 22 bases. The CDR3 contains 20 residues. Germline V CDR1 and CDR2: LGHNA, YSLEER. The CDR3 here is CASSQDRGGTGFGAKNIQYF. In DNA, the CDR3 is TGCGCCAGCAGCCAAGATAGGGGCGGGACGGGGTTTGGCGCCAAAAACATTCAGTACTTC.

This clone has more than one count but fewer than ten. Compared with germline, one end of the junction differs, possibly owing to a read error. This rearrangement joins TRBV28 to TRBJ2-7; D is perhaps TRBD1 or TRBD2 (5 bases each). Germline assignment: CDR1 MDHEN and CDR2 SYDVKM. The CDR3 is 13 residues long. For the CDR3, the DNA is TGCGACCCTCCGAGGGACCTCTTCTACGAGCAGTACTTC. Its translation: CDPPRDLFYEQYF.

The chain combines TRBV28 with TRBJ2-7; tentatively, D is TRBD1 (6 bases). V lost 4 bases and J lost 1, with 11 bases in between. Germline values: CDR1 MDHEN, CDR2 SYDVKM. This CDR3 has 14 amino acids. The CDR3 nucleotides read TGTGCCAGCAGTTCCCTACAGGGATCCTACGAGCAGTACTTC. Amino acid sequence: CASSSLQGSYEQYF.

V usage is TRBV7-2 and J usage is TRBJ2-7; D possibly corresponds to TRBD1 (6 bases). Trimming took 5 bases from V and 6 from J, leaving 14 bases between them. Germline CDR1 reads SGHTA; CDR2 reads FQGNSA. The CDR3 extends over 13 amino acids. CDR3 nucleotide sequence: TGTGCCAGCAGCCAACAGGGAGTCCGCGAGCAGTACTTC. It encodes CASSQQGVREQYF.

This sequence joins TRBV4-1 and TRBJ1-4, with 9 bases fitting TRBD1. Germline assignment: CDR1 MGHRA and CDR2 YSYEKL. The CDR3 extends over 16 amino acids. Unmatched junction bases numbered 7, after V lost 0 bases and J lost 8 bases. CDR3 in amino acids: CASSQDGGQGLEKLFF. CDR3 DNA sequence: TGCGCCAGCAGCCAAGATGGCGGACAGGGGTTGGAAAAACTGTTTTTT.

This clone was observed a few times. V is TRBV6-1 and J is TRBJ2-7, with 8 bases identical to TRBD2. This CDR3 comprises 17 residues. Looked up from germline, CDR1 is MNHNS and CDR2 is SASEGT. V gave up 2 bases and J gave up 0 bases; unmatched junction bases: 9. The CDR3 loop reads CASSESSSGVFSYEQYF. As DNA, the CDR3 is TGTGCCAGCAGTGAATCTAGTAGCGGGGTCTTCTCCTACGAGCAGTACTTC.

The J gene is TRBJ1-2, the V gene TRBV29-1, with D perhaps TRBD1 (5 bases). CDR3 length: 13 amino acids. CDR1 is SQVTM and CDR2 is ANQGSEA in the germline V gene. Trimming pared 7 bases from V and 4 bases from J, leaving 16 bases between. The DNA for the CDR3 is TGCAGCGCGACAGTGGGCGGCCTCTATGGCTACACCTTC. The encoded protein is CSATVGGLYGYTF.

The chain has TRBV6-5 and TRBJ1-1, with D perhaps TRBD1 (6 bases). Deletions cut 0 bases from V and 3 bases from J, with 11 bases between. This CDR3 has 15 amino acids. From germline, CDR1 is MNHEY and CDR2 SVGAGI. The CDR3 region has the DNA TGTGCCAGCAGTTACTCCGCAGGGGAGGACACTGAAGCTTTCTTT. Translation gives CASSYSAGEDTEAFF.

The chain employs TRBV12-5 and TRBJ2-1; D remains ambiguous. This CDR3 is 15 amino acids long. The germline V and J ends were trimmed by 0 bases and 7 bases, with 13 bases remaining between them. CDR1 is LGHNT and CDR2 is FRNRAP in the germline V gene. The CDR3 loop reads CASGLVHPFRNEQFF. CDR3 in DNA: TGTGCTAGTGGTTTGGTACATCCCTTTCGTAATGAGCAGTTCTTC.

The V call is TRBV11-2, the J call TRBJ2-7; 9 positions match TRBD2. The CDR3 has 17 residues. The J segment lost 5 bases and the V segment lost 2 bases, leaving 13 bases of the junction unmatched. Germline V lookup: CDR1 SGHAT, CDR2 FQNNGV. CDR3 in DNA: TGTGCCAGCAGCTTATTACTAAGGGCTAGCGGGAAAAACGAGCAGTACTTC. It is translated as CASSLLLRASGKNEQYF.

The rearrangement uses TRBV6-1 and TRBJ2-5; possibly TRBD2 for D (5 bases). The CDR3 consists of 15 residues. V lost 6 bases, J lost 5 bases, and 19 bases lay in between. Germline lookup yields CDR1 MNHNS and CDR2 SASEGT. The CDR3 DNA is TGTGCCAGCAGGGTTCTTTGGGGAGCCGGGGAGACCCAGTACTTC. It encodes CASRVLWGAGETQYF.

The J gene is TRBJ2-5, the V gene TRBV6-6; D unclear. CDR1 MNHNY and CDR2 SVGAGI come from the germline V gene (reference sequence). Trimming removed 1 base from V and 3 bases from J, with 6 bases in between. CDR3 length: 13 residues. CDR3 sequence (DNA): TGTGCCAGCAGTTACTGGGATAAAGAGACCCAGTACTTC. Protein product: CASSYWDKETQYF.